The 18 T cell receptor beta chains given below trace back to one sample, sequenced in a study of blood T cell repertoires in COVID-19. Clones were sequenced by immunoSEQ multiplex PCR, and TCRdb holds only the in-frame ones, with some missing. The sample consists of 150,000 or so clones, approximately 86% of them appearing once. What was sequenced was peripheral blood. These receptor sequences come from a man between 60 and 75 years old with COVID-19, enrolled during active disease.

Only one count was recorded for this clone. The V call is TRBV18, the J call TRBJ1-5, with 9 bases matching TRBD1. V lost 3 bases and J lost 6; bases outside the gene matches: 6. Germline CDR1 and CDR2: KGHSH and LQKENI. The CDR3 is 15 amino acids. The chain's CDR3 is CASSPNRGQGQPQHF. The CDR3 DNA is TGTGCCAGCTCACCTAACAGGGGGCAGGGTCAGCCCCAGCATTTT. Filled out from reference TRBV18 and TRBJ1-5, the complete variable domain reads NAGVMQNPRHLVRRRGQEARLRCSPMKGHSHVYWYRQLPEEGLKFMVYLQKENIIDESGMPKERFSAEFPKEGPSILRIQQVVRGDSAAYFCASSPNRGQGQPQHFGDGTRLSIL.

This clone is a singleton in its sample. V usage is TRBV5-1 and J usage is TRBJ2-1; the D gene is possibly TRBD1 (5 bases). This CDR3 has 14 residues. CDR1 is SGHRS, CDR2 YFSETQ, per germline. The V end was cut by 0 bases, the J end by 8 bases, with 12 bases between. The CDR3: CASSLGQGTHEQFF. CDR3 bases: TGCGCCAGCAGCTTGGGGCAGGGTACCCATGAGCAGTTCTTC.

The chain links TRBV25-1 to TRBJ2-7, with TRBD1 identical over 11 bases. Germline CDR1 is MGHDK and CDR2 is SYGVNS. The CDR3 sequence is 15 residues long. V lost 6 bases to trimming and J lost 2 bases; unmatched junction nucleotides: 6. CDR3 coding DNA: TGTGCCAGCAGGGCCGGGACAGGGGGGCCCTACGAGCAGTACTTC. It encodes CASRAGTGGPYEQYF.

There are a few counts of this clone. The J gene is TRBJ1-2, the V gene TRBV5-1; 9 bases agree with TRBD1. This CDR3 spans 17 amino acids. V trimming: 4 bases; J trimming: 1 base; junction bases outside the gene matches: 11. Germline V lookup: CDR1 SGHRS, CDR2 YFSETQ. CDR3 sequence: CASSRGQGSVINYGYTF. CDR3 nucleotides: TGCGCCAGCAGCAGGGGACAGGGTTCTGTCATTAACTATGGCTACACCTTC.

This clone was seen a handful of times. The chain carries TRBV7-3 and TRBJ2-5; 7 bases fit TRBD1. Germline assignment: CDR1 SGHTA and CDR2 FQGTGA. Trimming took 6 bases from V and 5 from J; bases not matched to a gene: 9. The CDR3 runs 14 residues. The CDR3 DNA reads as TGTGCCAGCAGTCTACAGGGGATAGGGGAGACCCAGTACTTC. Residues: CASSLQGIGETQYF.

This chain connects TRBV2 to TRBJ1-1, with TRBD1 matching over 7 bases. This CDR3 is 15 amino acids long. Germline V gives CDR1 SNHLY, CDR2 FYNNEI. V was pared by 4 bases and J by 6 bases, with 11 bases of the junction left unmatched. Here the CDR3 DNA reads TGTGCCAGCAGTGTTATACAGGGGCCTCTCGCTGAAGCTTTCTTT. Translated, it gives CASSVIQGPLAEAFF.

The rearrangement links TRBV15 to TRBJ1-4; 7 nucleotides agree with TRBD1. V was clipped by 0 bases and J by 2 bases; unmatched bases: 6. The length of the CDR3 is 17 residues. CDR1 and CDR2 (germline): LNHNV, YYDKDF (reference sequence). DNA for the CDR3: TGTGCCACCAGCAGAGACGGGGACAGCAGTACTAATGAAAAACTGTTTTTT. Translation: CATSRDGDSSTNEKLFF.

The rearrangement joins TRBV7-2 to TRBJ2-3; D is perhaps TRBD2 (5 bases). Germline assignment: CDR1 SGHTA and CDR2 FQGNSA. This CDR3 comprises 14 residues. V lost 3 bases and J 6 bases, leaving 13 bases between the germline ends. For the CDR3, the DNA is TGTGCCAGCAGCTTCACTTCACTAGAGGATACGCAGTATTTT. Translating it yields CASSFTSLEDTQYF. Based on the CDR3 plus reference TRBV7-2 and TRBJ2-3, the full variable domain is GAGVSQSPSNKVTEKGKDVELRCDPISGHTALYWYRQSLGQGLEFLIYFQGNSAPDKSGLPSDRFSAERTGGSVSTLTIQRTQQEDSAVYLCASSFTSLEDTQYFGPGTRLTVL.

The chain is built from TRBV30 and TRBJ2-1; 13 bases fit TRBD2. The CDR3 sequence is 16 residues long. J lost 0 bases, V lost 4 bases, and 3 bases had no gene match. CDR1 is GTSNPN, CDR2 SVGIG, per germline (reference sequence). DNA for the CDR3: TGTGCCTGGACGGGACTAGCGGGGAGCTCCTACAATGAGCAGTTCTTC. It encodes CAWTGLAGSSYNEQFF.

This chain connects TRBV28 to TRBJ1-1, with 11 bases fitting TRBD1. With V trimmed by 5 bases and J by 1 base, 6 bases remained unmatched. Germline V gene data show CDR1 as MDHEN and CDR2 as SYDVKM. The CDR3 is 16 amino acids. The CDR3 region is CASSRTGGVQNTEAFF. Here the CDR3 DNA reads TGTGCCAGCAGTCGGACAGGGGGCGTACAGAACACTGAAGCTTTCTTT.

As concerns this clone: The germline gene is not matched at one end of the junction; a read error may be the cause. This chain connects TRBV29-1 to TRBJ1-2; 7 nucleotides align to TRBD1. This CDR3 has 15 amino acids. Germline V gene sequence: CDR1 SQVTM, CDR2 ANQGSEA. The CDR3 region has the DNA TGCAGCGTCGAAGCCGTGGGACAGCTTCATTATGGCTACACCTTC. Its translation is CSVEAVGQLHYGYTF.

The chain has TRBV7-3 and TRBJ2-7; 9 bases are shared with TRBD2. The CDR3 has 19 residues. V shed 6 bases and J 0 bases; nucleotides not matched to a gene: 18. The V gene's germline CDR1 is SGHTA and CDR2 FQGTGA. The CDR3 nucleotides are TGTGCCAGCAGAACTCGGAGGGGGCTAGCGGGACATAACTCCTACGAGCAGTACTTC. It encodes CASRTRRGLAGHNSYEQYF.

Regarding this clone: A junction end diverges from the germline sequence, so it may reflect a read error. This chain joins TRBV27 and TRBJ2-7; 7 bases line up with TRBD1. This CDR3 is built from 17 residues. Germline V gene sequence: CDR1 MNHEY, CDR2 SMNVEV (reference sequence). DNA of the CDR3: TGTGCCAGCAGTTCGACTCCAGGGGGTTCCCTCTCCTACGAGCAGCACTTC. The encoded protein is CASSSTPGGSLSYEQHF.

The chain joins TRBV11-3 to TRBJ1-3, with D perhaps matching TRBD1 (5 bases). The CDR3 spans 15 residues. The germline V and J ends were trimmed by 1 base and 3 bases, with 10 bases remaining between them. In germline, CDR1 is SGHNT, CDR2 YENEEA. CDR3 region: CASSLAGQGGNTIYF. CDR3 bases: TGTGCCAGCAGCTTAGCCGGACAAGGTGGAAACACCATATATTTT.

DNA of the CDR3: TGTGCCAGCAGAGAACAGGGTCACTATGGCTACACCTTC. It is translated as CASREQGHYGYTF. This chain uses TRBV25-1 with TRBJ1-2, with D possibly being TRBD1 (6 bases). The CDR3 is made up of 13 amino acids. Germline V gives CDR1 MGHDK, CDR2 SYGVNS. V dropped 6 bases and J dropped 3 bases, with 11 bases sitting between them.

The chain joins TRBV19 to TRBJ1-4, with 8 bases fitting TRBD1. The CDR3 is made up of 15 amino acids. With 5 bases clipped from V and 3 bases from J, the junction kept 5 bases outside the gene matches. Germline CDR1 is LNHDA and CDR2 is SQIVND (reference sequence). The CDR3 nucleotides are TGTGCCAGTAGTGGGACAGGCATATCTAATGAAAAACTGTTTTTT. Translation: CASSGTGISNEKLFF.

The rearrangement links TRBV5-5 to TRBJ2-1; the match to TRBD2 covers 10 bases. The ends lost 4 bases at V and 4 bases at J; junction bases unmatched: 5. From germline, CDR1 is SGHKS and CDR2 YYEKEE (reference sequence). This CDR3 is built from 15 residues. CDR3 DNA sequence: TGTGCCAGCAGCCGGACTAGCGGAGATTACAATGAGCAGTTCTTC. Its translation: CASSRTSGDYNEQFF.

The chain carries TRBV9 and TRBJ1-1; no clear D gene. Trimming left V 0 bases short and J 0 bases short, with 6 bases between. CDR3 length: 14 amino acids. Germline V gene sequence: CDR1 SGDLS, CDR2 YYNGEE. The CDR3, as DNA: TGTGCCAGCAGCGTAGGCTCAGTGAACACTGAAGCTTTCTTT. Its translation: CASSVGSVNTEAFF.